This T cell receptor (beta chain) emerged from a study of tumor-infiltrating lymphocytes in primary liver carcinoma. Study background: Ranging in age from 30 to 69 years, the patients were men and women. Regardless of tissue type, samples showed similar yields of roughly 3.65 to 8 million productive TCRbeta reads.

This clonotype occurred once. Possible read error: a much larger clone is one base away. A primer matching the constant region was used to make TCR beta cDNA from 450 to 550 ng of total RNA. ARM-PCR, slightly modified, supplied the TCR beta libraries through three nested multiplex PCR rounds. Two initial PCR rounds of around 10 cycles each paired TRBV1-TRBV30 forward primers with a C-beta reverse primer. TCRdb re-derived calls from the multiplex PCR reads in MiXCR, one entry per CDR3 protein. The sample consists of about 78,000 distinct CDR3 sequences, more than 60% of them appearing once. Scientists recovered RNA and DNA together from approximately 20-30 mg of unsorted bulk tissue. The sampling covered five separate regions of each tumor. V was trimmed by 6 bases and J by 5 bases, leaving 14 bases between them. This CDR3 has 14 amino acids. The germline gives CDR1 LNHDA, CDR2 SQIVND (reference sequence).

The material sequenced was liver tumor tissue from sampling region 4. Documented subset: tumor region T4, right-lateral pole. The TCR comes from a middle-aged man with primary liver carcinoma and hepatitis B virus infection. The V gene is TRBV19, the J gene TRBJ2-1; TRBD1 is a possible D gene (6 bases). CDR3 residues: CASSDRRHDNEQFF. The CDR3 coding sequence is TGTGCCAGTAGCGACAGGAGGCACGACAATGAGCAGTTCTTC.